A single sample is the source of the 29 T cell receptor beta chains below, sequenced in a study of immune evolution from preneoplasia to lung adenocarcinoma. Sequencing was performed with immunoSEQ multiplex PCR; in TCRdb, only in-frame clones are kept and a portion is missing. This sample has about 6,500 clones, with approximately 79% found just once. The sequenced sample was FFPE invasive lung adenocarcinoma tissue. The source is a person between 60 and 70 years old with lung adenocarcinoma.

The table lists this clone with a count of one. The J gene is TRBJ2-7, the V gene TRBV5-1, with D possibly being TRBD1 (8 bases). V lost 5 bases and J lost 6, with 15 bases in between. In germline, CDR1 is SGHRS, CDR2 YFSETQ. This CDR3 contains 13 residues. This chain's CDR3 is CASRDREGGEQYF. CDR3 sequence (DNA): TGCGCCAGCAGGGACAGGGAGGGGGGCGAGCAGTACTTC.

V and J are TRBV2 and TRBJ2-5; 7 nucleotides align to TRBD1. Germline CDR1 SNHLY, CDR2 FYNNEI. The CDR3 sequence is 14 residues long. V was pared by 4 bases and J by 1 base, with 3 bases of the junction left unmatched. The CDR3 sequence: CASSGDRTQETQYF. CDR3 sequence (DNA): TGTGCCAGCAGTGGGGACAGAACCCAAGAGACCCAGTACTTC. The full variable domain, with the rest looked up from reference TRBV2 and TRBJ2-5, is EPEVTQTPSHQVTQMGQEVILRCVPISNHLYFYWYRQILGQKVEFLVSFYNNEISEKSEIFDDQFSVERPDGSNFTLKIRSTKLEDSAMYFCASSGDRTQETQYFGPGTRLLVL.

The chain has TRBV5-1 and TRBJ1-2; D gene ambiguous. The ends were cut back, 0 bases at V and 2 bases at J, with 8 bases in the middle. The germline gives CDR1 SGHRS, CDR2 YFSETQ. The CDR3 consists of 14 residues. Here the CDR3 DNA reads TGCGCCAGCAGCTTGGACAGTGTGAACTATGGCTACACCTTC. Translating gives CASSLDSVNYGYTF.

The V and J genes are TRBV5-6 and TRBJ2-5; D not resolved. The CDR3 is made up of 16 amino acids. CDR1 is SGHDT, CDR2 YYEEEE, per germline. V was pared by 4 bases and J by 5 bases, with 21 bases between. CDR3 sequence (DNA): TGTGCCAGCAGCCGCTTGAGGTCGCTAGGTGGTGAGACCCAGTACTTC. Its translation is CASSRLRSLGGETQYF.

V usage is TRBV4-2 and J usage is TRBJ1-1; D not certain. V was shortened by 1 base and J by 8 bases, with 14 bases between the two germline ends. The CDR3 has 14 residues. CDR1 and CDR2 from the germline V gene are LGHNA and YNFKEQ. CDR3 nucleotides: TGTGCCAGCAGCCAAGGAACCGACAAATTAGAAGCTTTCTTT. Translating it yields CASSQGTDKLEAFF.

The CDR3 spells CSARSGITDTQYF. CDR3 nucleotides: TGCAGCGCTCGTAGCGGGATTACAGATACGCAGTATTTT. The chain has TRBV29-1 and TRBJ2-3; 8 bases agree with TRBD2. Germline loops: CDR1 SQVTM, CDR2 ANQGSEA. The V segment lost 7 bases and the J segment 3 bases; nucleotides outside the gene matches: 6. CDR3 length equals 13 residues.

The chain employs TRBV7-3 and TRBJ2-1; maybe TRBD2 (5 bases). CDR3 length: 14 residues. Trimming shortened V by 4 bases and J by 6 bases, and 13 bases separated the two germline ends. CDR1 and CDR2 from the germline V gene are SGHTA and FQGTGA. DNA for the CDR3: TGTGCCAGCAGCTCGGGGTCCCCTCCCAATGAGCAGTTCTTC. It yields the protein CASSSGSPPNEQFF.

This clone was picked up a small number of times. V is TRBV15 and J is TRBJ2-4; D may be TRBD2 (5 bases). The germline V and J ends were trimmed by 0 bases and 8 bases, with 26 bases remaining between them. In germline, CDR1 is LNHNV, CDR2 YYDKDF (reference sequence). The CDR3 covers 19 residues. In DNA form, the CDR3 reads TGTGCCACCAGCAGAGATCGTCATGATGGACTCCTAAGGCGGGACATTCAGTACTTC. Translating it yields CATSRDRHDGLLRRDIQYF.

The V call is TRBV4-2, the J call TRBJ2-1; TRBD2 agrees at 9 bases. The junction had 12 bases not matched to a gene; V was cut back by 0 bases and J by 15 bases. Germline assignment: CDR1 LGHNA and CDR2 YNFKEQ. The CDR3 is made up of 15 amino acids. The CDR3 region is CASSQDSGRTSAVFF. CDR3 in DNA: TGTGCCAGCAGCCAAGATTCGGGGCGGACTAGCGCCGTGTTCTTC.

The chain couples TRBV5-8 to TRBJ2-1, with TRBD2 as a possible D gene (5 bases). Germline V gives CDR1 SGHTS, CDR2 YDEGEE. V gave up 4 bases and J gave up 7 bases, with 21 bases separating them. The length of the CDR3 is 16 residues. The chain's CDR3 is CASSHLEMISVNEQFF. CDR3 in DNA: TGTGCCAGCAGCCATTTGGAGATGATTAGCGTAAATGAGCAGTTCTTC. The full variable domain, its missing parts supplied by reference TRBV5-8 and TRBJ2-1, is EAGVTQSPTHLIKTRGQQATLRCSPISGHTSVYWYQQALGLGLQFLLWYDEGEERNRGNFPPRFSGRQFPNYSSELNVNALELEDSALYLCASSHLEMISVNEQFFGPGTRLTVL.

This rearrangement joins TRBV6-6 to TRBJ1-5; 7 nucleotides align to TRBD1. The CDR3 consists of 15 residues. From germline, CDR1 is MNHNY and CDR2 SVGAGI (reference sequence). The ends lost 6 bases at V and 4 bases at J; junction bases unmatched: 9. CDR3 residues: CASSGNDRANQPQHF. The CDR3, as DNA: TGTGCCAGCAGCGGGAACGACAGGGCTAATCAGCCCCAGCATTTT.

CDR3 loop: CASNRYYEQYF. The CDR3 nucleotides read TGTGCCAGCAACAGGTACTACGAGCAGTACTTC. The chain employs TRBV2 and TRBJ2-7; the D gene is possibly TRBD1 (5 bases). The CDR3 is made up of 11 amino acids. Trimming pared 7 bases from V and 3 bases from J, leaving 7 bases between. Germline CDR1 reads SNHLY; CDR2 reads FYNNEI.

The CDR3 region is CASSLVQGLYNEQFF. The CDR3 nucleotides are TGCGCCAGCAGCTTGGTACAGGGCCTCTACAATGAGCAGTTCTTC. The gene calls are TRBV5-1 and TRBJ2-1, with D possibly TRBD1 on 6 matching bases. Germline lookup yields CDR1 SGHRS and CDR2 YFSETQ. The CDR3 spans 15 residues. The V end was cut by 0 bases, the J end by 3 bases, with 10 bases between.

The chain combines TRBV5-1 with TRBJ2-2, with 8 bases identical to TRBD1. V was clipped by 0 bases and J by 6 bases; unmatched bases: 10. This CDR3 spans 17 amino acids. CDR1 and CDR2 from the germline V gene are SGHRS and YFSETQ. CDR3 sequence (DNA): TGCGCCAGCAGCTTGGGGACCGGGACAGGTATTGCCGGGGAGCTGTTTTTT. It encodes CASSLGTGTGIAGELFF.

This rearrangement joins TRBV6-4 to TRBJ1-3, with D unresolved. The CDR3 runs to 15 residues. From germline, CDR1 is MRHNA and CDR2 SNTAGT. V shed 3 bases and J shed 0 bases, with 9 bases lying between them. CDR3 loop: CASSEVRTSGNTIYF. The CDR3, as DNA: TGTGCCAGCAGTGAGGTCAGGACCTCTGGAAACACCATATATTTT.

This clone was detected a few times. The chain has TRBV6-1 and TRBJ2-1; TRBD2 matches at 10 bases. The CDR3 runs 15 residues. Germline values: CDR1 MNHNS, CDR2 SASEGT. Trimming took 5 bases from V and 8 from J; bases not matched to a gene: 9. The CDR3 spells CASSHPSGSWDEQFF. The CDR3, as DNA: TGTGCCAGCAGTCATCCTAGCGGGAGTTGGGATGAGCAGTTCTTC.

This chain links TRBV6-1 with TRBJ2-7; D may correspond to TRBD1 or TRBD2 (5 bases each). V dropped 2 bases and J dropped 0 bases, with 11 bases sitting between them. Germline V gene lookup returns CDR1 MNHNS and CDR2 SASEGT. This CDR3 is built from 15 residues. The CDR3 nucleotides are TGTGCCAGCAGTGAAAGTTCAGGGAGCTCCTACGAGCAGTACTTC. The encoded protein is CASSESSGSSYEQYF.

V and J are TRBV10-3 and TRBJ2-3; D is possibly TRBD2 (6 bases). CDR1 ENHRY and CDR2 SYGVKD come from the germline V gene. V lost 6 bases to trimming and J lost 0 bases, with 13 bases between them. The CDR3 covers 15 residues. CDR3: CAIRRDSTSTDTQYF. The CDR3 DNA follows: TGTGCCATCAGGCGGGACTCGACTAGCACAGATACGCAGTATTTT.

V gene TRBV21-1 combines with J gene TRBJ2-5. TRBV21-1 is a pseudogene. CDR3 length equals 12 residues. The CDR3 nucleotides read TGTGCCATGCTCCGGGCAGAAGAGACCCAGTACTTC. Translating gives CAMLRAEETQYF.

In this sample, this clone turned up once. The chain joins TRBV18 to TRBJ2-5; D not resolved. Germline-derived CDR1 and CDR2 are KGHSH and LQKENI. The ends were cut back, 3 bases at V and 7 bases at J, with 12 bases in the middle. The length of the CDR3 is 13 residues. The chain's CDR3 is CASSPVASGTQYF. CDR3 nucleotide sequence: TGTGCCAGCTCACCGGTGGCCTCGGGGACCCAGTACTTC.

The rearrangement joins TRBV5-1 to TRBJ1-2; D is uncertain. V was cut by 4 bases and J by 0 bases, with 10 bases left in between. Per the germline V gene, CDR1 is SGHRS and CDR2 is YFSETQ. This CDR3 is built from 14 residues. The CDR3 nucleotides are TGCGCCAGCAGCGATGCCGGATCTAACTATGGCTACACCTTC. Its translation: CASSDAGSNYGYTF.

Concerning this clone: Germline and junction disagree at one end, which may indicate a read error. The chain is built from TRBV6-1 and TRBJ2-7; no definite D call. CDR3 length: 12 amino acids. Germline V gives CDR1 MNHNS, CDR2 SASEGT. For the CDR3, the DNA is TGTGCCAGCAGTGAATCCTACGGCCCTCGGGACTTC. Translation: CASSESYGPRDF.

The sample holds one count of this clone. The chain joins TRBV18 to TRBJ2-3; D is unresolved. The CDR3 has 15 residues. Trimming removed 6 bases at V and 2 bases at J, with 15 bases between. Germline CDR1 reads KGHSH; CDR2 reads LQKENI. CDR3 sequence reads: CASSVGPRVTDTQYF. CDR3 coding DNA: TGTGCCAGCTCCGTCGGACCCCGGGTCACAGATACGCAGTATTTT. Filled out from reference TRBV18 and TRBJ2-3, the complete variable domain reads NAGVMQNPRHLVRRRGQEARLRCSPMKGHSHVYWYRQLPEEGLKFMVYLQKENIIDESGMPKERFSAEFPKEGPSILRIQQVVRGDSAAYFCASSVGPRVTDTQYFGPGTRLTVL.

This clone was seen just once. V usage is TRBV6-4 and J usage is TRBJ2-5, with D possibly matching TRBD2 (5 bases). Germline-derived CDR1 and CDR2 are MRHNA and SNTAGT. The V end lost 7 bases, the J end lost 2 bases, and 11 bases lay between the germline ends. The CDR3 sequence is 13 residues long. CDR3 in DNA: TGTGCCAGCACCCCCCGGGGTCAAGAGACCCAGTACTTC. Its translation is CASTPRGQETQYF.

J is TRBJ2-5 and V is TRBV12-2; TRBD2 is the table's D call and was not checked against the DNA. TRBV12-2 is shown as a pseudogene. The CDR3 is made up of 15 amino acids. CDR3 in DNA: TGTGCAAGTCGCTTAGGAACTAGCGGGAAAGAGACCCAGTACTTC. As protein: CASRLGTSGKETQYF.

This clone showed up just a few times. CDR3 bases: TGTGCCAGCAGCCAAGAGGGCAGGGGTGTTCGTCCTGAAGCTTTCTTT. It encodes CASSQEGRGVRPEAFF. V gene TRBV4-2 combines with J gene TRBJ1-1, with D maybe TRBD1 (6 bases). Germline loops: CDR1 LGHNA, CDR2 YNFKEQ. The V end was cut by 0 bases, the J end by 6 bases, with 17 bases between. This CDR3 contains 16 residues.

The gene calls are TRBV4-2 and TRBJ1-4; unclear D gene. CDR3 length: 14 amino acids. The germline V and J ends were trimmed by 1 base and 4 bases, with 7 bases remaining between them. The germline V gene encodes CDR1 LGHNA and CDR2 YNFKEQ. The CDR3 loop reads CASSQGQLNEKLFF. The CDR3 DNA sequence: TGTGCCAGCAGCCAAGGTCAGCTTAATGAAAAACTGTTTTTT.

The CDR3 DNA reads TGTGCCAGCAGCCCTTCAACGGGACAAAGAGAACAGCCCCAGCATTTT. As protein: CASSPSTGQREQPQHF. This sequence joins TRBV27 and TRBJ1-5; a possible D gene is TRBD1 (6 bases). This CDR3 is built from 16 residues. CDR1 and CDR2 from the germline V gene are MNHEY and SMNVEV (reference sequence). V shed 6 bases and J shed 7 bases, with 22 bases lying between them.

This rearrangement joins TRBV18 to TRBJ2-7; D remains unclear. V was cut by 3 bases and J by 3 bases, with 6 bases left in between. This CDR3 has 12 amino acids. CDR1 and CDR2 (germline): KGHSH, LQKENI. The CDR3 sequence is CASSPRNYEQYF. The CDR3 DNA is TGTGCCAGCTCACCGAGGAACTACGAGCAGTACTTC. Complete variable domain (other parts from reference TRBV18 and TRBJ2-7): NAGVMQNPRHLVRRRGQEARLRCSPMKGHSHVYWYRQLPEEGLKFMVYLQKENIIDESGMPKERFSAEFPKEGPSILRIQQVVRGDSAAYFCASSPRNYEQYFGPGTRLTVT.